One TCR beta chain is described in this entry. Its specificity is unknown. The method was immunoSEQ multiplex PCR; TCRdb's version includes in-frame clones alone and lacks a portion of them. The table lists about 120,000 clones, 88% of them singletons. The sample is drawn from a study of T cell responses to AZD1222 COVID-19 vaccine. General study results and limits: It was only a handful of AZD1222 recipients who were seropositive at baseline.

Sample: peripheral blood, taken on day 0 of AZD1222 vaccination. The sequence was obtained from an adult in good health.

Here the CDR3 DNA reads TGTGCCAGCAGTTTACTGGGGACCGGGGAGCTGTTTTTT. This sequence encodes CASSLLGTGELFF. This chain links TRBV12-3 or TRBV12-4 with TRBJ2-2; D is unclear. The CDR3 covers 13 residues. Trimming removed 2 bases at V and 5 bases at J, with 6 bases between.